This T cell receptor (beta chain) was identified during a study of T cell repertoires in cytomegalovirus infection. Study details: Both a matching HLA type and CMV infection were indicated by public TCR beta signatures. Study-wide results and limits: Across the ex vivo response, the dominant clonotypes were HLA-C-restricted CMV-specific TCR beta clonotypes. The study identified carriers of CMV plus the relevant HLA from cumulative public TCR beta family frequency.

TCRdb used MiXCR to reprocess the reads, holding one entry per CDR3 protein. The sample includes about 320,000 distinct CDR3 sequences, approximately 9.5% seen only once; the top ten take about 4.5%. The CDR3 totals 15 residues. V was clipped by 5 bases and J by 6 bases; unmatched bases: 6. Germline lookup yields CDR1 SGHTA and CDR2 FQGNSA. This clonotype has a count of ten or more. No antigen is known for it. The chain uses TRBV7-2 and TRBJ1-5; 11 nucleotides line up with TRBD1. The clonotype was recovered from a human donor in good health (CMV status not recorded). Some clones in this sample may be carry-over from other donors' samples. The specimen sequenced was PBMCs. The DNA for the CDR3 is TGTGCCAGCAGCCGAGGACAGGGGGCGACTCAGCCCCAGCATTTT. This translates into CASSRGQGATQPQHF.